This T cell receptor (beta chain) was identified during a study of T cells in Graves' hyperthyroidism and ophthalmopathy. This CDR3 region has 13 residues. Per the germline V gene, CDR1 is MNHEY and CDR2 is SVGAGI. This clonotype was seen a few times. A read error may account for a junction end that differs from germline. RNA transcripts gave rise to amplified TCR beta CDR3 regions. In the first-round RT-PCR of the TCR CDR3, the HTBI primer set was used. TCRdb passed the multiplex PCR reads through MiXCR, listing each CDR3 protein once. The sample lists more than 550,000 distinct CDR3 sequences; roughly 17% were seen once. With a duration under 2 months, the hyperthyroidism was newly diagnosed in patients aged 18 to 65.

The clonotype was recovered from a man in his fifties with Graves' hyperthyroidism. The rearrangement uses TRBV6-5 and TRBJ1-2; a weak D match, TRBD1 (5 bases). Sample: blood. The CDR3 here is CASGYSPGFGYTF. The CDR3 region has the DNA TGTGCCAGCGGTTACTCGCCAGGGTTTGGCTACACCTTC.